Described below is a single T cell receptor (beta chain) sequence and its context. Its antigen is undetermined. A read error may be the cause here, since a much bigger clone is one base away. The CDR3 is made up of 15 amino acids. CDR1 and CDR2 (germline): SGHTA, FQGNSA. Each CDR3 protein gets one entry after TCRdb re-called the reads with MiXCR. The table includes around 120,000 distinct CDR3 sequences, more than 20% detected once. The sample comes from a study of T cell repertoires in cytomegalovirus infection. Study-level background: Based on public TCR beta signatures, there were indications of CMV infection and of a matching HLA type.

Study-wide results and caveats: HLA-C-restricted TCR beta clonotypes specific for CMV led the ex vivo response.

The rearrangement uses TRBV7-2 and TRBJ1-3; no clear D. The specimen sequenced was PBMCs, sequenced either directly or after in vitro stimulation (not recorded which). This clonotype was obtained from a human donor in good health (CMV status not recorded). Some clones in this sample may be carry-over from other donors' samples. The CDR3 region is CASGLAWHSRNTIYF. The CDR3, as DNA: TGTGCCAGCGGCTTAGCGTGGCACAGCAGAAACACCATATATTTT. The entire variable domain, with the rest obtained from reference TRBV7-2 and TRBJ1-3, is as follows: GAGVSQSPSNKVTEKGKDVELRCDPISGHTALYWYRQSLGQGLEFLIYFQGNSAPDKSGLPSDRFSAERTGGSVSTLTIQRTQQEDSAVYLCASGLAWHSRNTIYFGEGSWLTVV.